Listed below are T cell receptor beta chains from one sample, sequenced in a study of shared clonotypes between healthy human individuals. Sequenced by immunoSEQ multiplex PCR; TCRdb stores in-frame clones only, minus some. The sample includes approximately 1.5 million clones, about 98.5% of them seen just once. Material for sequencing was naive CD4+ T cells sorted from blood. These receptor sequences come from a man aged 30-40 years in good health. The conserved cysteine and the conserved F or W are not part of the CDR3 here. The listing skips clone size in some rows; elsewhere it reads once, few, many or a size class.

clone size | J gene | V gene | CDR3 protein
- | TRBJ2-4 | TRBV18 | ASSPRLAENIQY
once | TRBJ2-1 | TRBV7-2 | ASSLAPGGFYNEQF
- | TRBJ2-1 | TRBV10-3 | ASLKGHEQSSLNEQF
- | TRBJ1-4 | TRBV25-1 | ASSEFGEKLF
- | TRBJ2-7 | TRBV10-2 | ASSSGMPTYEQY
- | TRBJ2-2 | TRBV11-3 | ASSLRTQNTGELF
- | TRBJ2-2 | TRBV5-6 | ASSLLPANTGELF
- | TRBJ2-1 | TRBV11-2 | ASSSSDEQF
- | TRBJ2-1 | TRBV28 | ASSLSEGWDEQF
- | TRBJ2-3 | TRBV18 | ASSPMGVGGVDTQY
- | TRBJ2-3 | TRBV6-1 | ASSEVLAGAQGVTQY
- | TRBJ2-3 | TRBV5-6 | ASSLDRSDTQY
- | TRBJ2-7 | TRBV5-1 | ASSLAPAGLSYEQY
- | TRBJ1-2 | TRBV28 | ASDAGGGYT
- | TRBJ1-1 | TRBV4-1 | ASSQDQQRNTEAF
- | TRBJ1-1 | TRBV14 | ASSPLTGVSAF
- | TRBJ2-1 | TRBV18 | ASSPYTPSSYNEQF
once | TRBJ2-1 | TRBV10-3 | AILPGGSNEQF
- | TRBJ2-1 | TRBV6-5 | ASSGSGSYNEQF
- | TRBJ1-2 | TRBV18 | ASSPLAWGADGYT
- | TRBJ2-1 | TRBV14 | ASSPYRVNEQF
- | TRBJ2-3 | TRBV4-1 | ASSQGGGRTDTQY
few | TRBJ2-1 | TRBV5-1 | ASSLVTSGTNEQF
- | TRBJ2-7 | TRBV5-1 | ASSLDFRGYEQY
- | TRBJ2-7 | TRBV11-2 | ASSLVGTGAYEQY
- | TRBJ1-2 | TRBV29-1 | SVGPEGTSALNPANYGYT
- | TRBJ2-1 | TRBV11-3 | ASSLGVKDRYYNEQF
- | TRBJ2-2 | TRBV30 | AWSVGSGGRGGELF
- | TRBJ2-4 | TRBV18 | ASSPGQLLAKNIQY
- | TRBJ1-1 | TRBV10-3 | AISGQANTEAF
- | TRBJ2-7 | TRBV19 | ASSRSSGTDTYEQY
- | TRBJ1-4 | TRBV28 | ASSSIWALATNEKLF
- | TRBJ2-7 | TRBV6-5 | ASSYSGIAYEQY
- | TRBJ2-5 | TRBV18 | ASSPLPSGLRGETQY
- | TRBJ2-1 | TRBV2 | ASIPDRWSHNEQF
- | TRBJ2-7 | TRBV28 | ASSWTLSYEQY
- | TRBJ2-2 | TRBV12-5 | ASGLGASGYTGELF
- | TRBJ2-7 | TRBV11-3 | ASSAGPRDYEQY
once | TRBJ2-7 | TRBV10-2 | ASSAGRDYEQY
once | TRBJ2-7 | TRBV18 | ASSPLDRDVEQY